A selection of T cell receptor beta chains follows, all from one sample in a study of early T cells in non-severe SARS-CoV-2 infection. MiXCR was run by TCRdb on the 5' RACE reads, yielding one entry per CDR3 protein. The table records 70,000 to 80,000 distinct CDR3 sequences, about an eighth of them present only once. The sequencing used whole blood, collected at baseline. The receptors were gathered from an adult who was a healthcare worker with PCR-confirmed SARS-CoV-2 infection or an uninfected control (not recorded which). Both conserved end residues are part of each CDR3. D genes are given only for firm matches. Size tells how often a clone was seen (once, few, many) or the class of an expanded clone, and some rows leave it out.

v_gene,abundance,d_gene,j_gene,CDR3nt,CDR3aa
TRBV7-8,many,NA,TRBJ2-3,TGTGCCAGCAGCTTAGAACCGCCCGCGACGGCGGATACGCAGTATTTT,CASSLEPPATADTQYF
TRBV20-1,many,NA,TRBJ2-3,TGCAGTGCAGCGAAAGTGGATACGCAGTATTTT,CSAAKVDTQYF
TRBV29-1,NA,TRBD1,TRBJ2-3,TGCAGCGCCCTAGGGGGCCGGGACACAGATACGCAGTATTTT,CSALGGRDTDTQYF
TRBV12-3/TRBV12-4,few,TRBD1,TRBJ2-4,TGTGCCAGCAACCCCCCGGTCATCCAGGGGGCTGCGGGGCACATTCAGTACTTC,CASNPPVIQGAAGHIQYF
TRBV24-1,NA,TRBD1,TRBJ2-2,TGTGCCACCAGTGATCTCCGGGACAGGGGTGGGACCGGGGAGCTGTTTTTT,CATSDLRDRGGTGELFF
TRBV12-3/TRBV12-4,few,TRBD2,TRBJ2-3,TGTGCCAGCAGTGTAGGTTCATCGGGAGGCGACGATACGCAGTATTTT,CASSVGSSGGDDTQYF
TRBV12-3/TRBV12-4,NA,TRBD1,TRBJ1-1,TGTGCCAGCCAGAATCGGGACAGGGGGGTTAGCACTGAAGCTTTCTTT,CASQNRDRGVSTEAFF
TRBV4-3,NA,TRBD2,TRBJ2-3,TGCGCCAGCAGCCAAGAAGGGCTAGCGGTGGGGGGGGATACGCAGTATTTT,CASSQEGLAVGGDTQYF
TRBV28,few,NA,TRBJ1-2,TGTGCCAGCAGTCCAAGTGGAGGGGGTAACTATGGCTACACCTTC,CASSPSGGGNYGYTF
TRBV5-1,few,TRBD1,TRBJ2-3,TGCGCCAGCGACCAGGGGGACCGGTCAGATACGCAGTATTTT,CASDQGDRSDTQYF
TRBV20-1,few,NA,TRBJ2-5,TGCAGTGCTAGAGATAATAACCCTCCCAGGACCCAGTACTTC,CSARDNNPPRTQYF
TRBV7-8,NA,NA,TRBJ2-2,TGTGCCAGCAGCTTGGTAAACTCGAACACCGGGGAGCTGTTTTTT,CASSLVNSNTGELFF
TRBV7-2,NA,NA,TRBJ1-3,TGTGCCAGCAGCGGGGGAAACACCATATATTTT,CASSGGNTIYF
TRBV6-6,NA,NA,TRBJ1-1,TGTGCCAGCAGTTACAGCAGGGGAACTGAAGCTTTCTTT,CASSYSRGTEAFF
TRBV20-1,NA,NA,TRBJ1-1,TGCAGTGCTAGTTCTCGAGGGAATAGGTACACTGAAGCTTTCTTT,CSASSRGNRYTEAFF
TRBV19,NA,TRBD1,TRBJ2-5,TGTGCCAGTAGTATATTGGGGACAGGGGAGAAGACCCAGTACTTC,CASSILGTGEKTQYF
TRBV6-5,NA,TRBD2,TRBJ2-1,TGTGCCAGCAGTTACTCGGCTAGCGGGGGCTACAATGAGCAGTTCTTC,CASSYSASGGYNEQFF
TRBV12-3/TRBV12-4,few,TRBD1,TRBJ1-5,TGTGCCAGCAGCACTGCCGGGACAGGGAGTAATCAGCCCCAGCATTTT,CASSTAGTGSNQPQHF
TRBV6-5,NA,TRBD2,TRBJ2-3,TGTGCCAGCAGTCCCATACTAGCGGGGGATGGCACGCAGTATTTT,CASSPILAGDGTQYF
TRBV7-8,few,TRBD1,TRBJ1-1,TGTGCCAGCAGCTTGGGACAGATAATGAACACTGAAGCTTTCTTT,CASSLGQIMNTEAFF
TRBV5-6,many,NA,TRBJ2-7,TGTGCCAGCAGCTTGACCTCTCGTGGGAGTTTGGACTTC,CASSLTSRGSLDF
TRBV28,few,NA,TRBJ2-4,TGTGCCAGCAGAGAACGAGGAACCAAAAACATTCAGTACTTC,CASRERGTKNIQYF
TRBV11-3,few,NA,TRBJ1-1,TGTGCCAGCAGCCCCCAGGGCGGCGGTGAAGCTTTCTTT,CASSPQGGGEAFF
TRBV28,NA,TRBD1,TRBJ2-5,TGTGCCAGCAGTTTCGCGGACAGGGAAGAGACCCAGTACTTC,CASSFADREETQYF
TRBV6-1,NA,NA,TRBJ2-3,TGTGCCAGCAGTGAAGCGGCGGCCCTCAGCACAGATACGCAGTATTTT,CASSEAAALSTDTQYF